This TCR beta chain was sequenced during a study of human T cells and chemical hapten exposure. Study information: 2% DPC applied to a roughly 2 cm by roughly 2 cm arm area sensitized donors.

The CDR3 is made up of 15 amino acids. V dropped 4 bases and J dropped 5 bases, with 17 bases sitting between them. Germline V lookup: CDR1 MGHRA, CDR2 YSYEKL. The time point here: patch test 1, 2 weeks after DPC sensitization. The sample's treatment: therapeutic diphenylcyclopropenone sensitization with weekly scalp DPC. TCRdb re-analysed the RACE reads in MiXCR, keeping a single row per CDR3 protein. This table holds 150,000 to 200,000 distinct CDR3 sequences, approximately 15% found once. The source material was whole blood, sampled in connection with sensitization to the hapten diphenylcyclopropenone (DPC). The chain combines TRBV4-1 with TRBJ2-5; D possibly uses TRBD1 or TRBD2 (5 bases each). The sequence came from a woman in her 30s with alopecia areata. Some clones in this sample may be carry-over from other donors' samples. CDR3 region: CASSRGPALGETQYF. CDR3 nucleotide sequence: TGCGCCAGCAGCCGGGGACCAGCGCTTGGGGAGACCCAGTACTTC.